Below, one T cell receptor (beta chain) is given with its context. These data are taken from a study of blood T cell repertoires in COVID-19. CDR3 length: 15 amino acids. Germline-derived CDR1 and CDR2 are SGDLS and YYNGEE. The ends lost 4 bases at V and 0 bases at J; junction bases unmatched: 5. Sequenced by immunoSEQ multiplex PCR; TCRdb stores in-frame clones only, minus some. The sample consists of 130,000 or so clones, 75% to 80% of them appearing once. This receptor was taken from a human donor in a cohort sampled during active COVID-19. The chain combines TRBV9 with TRBJ1-1; 8 bases agree with TRBD1. Source material: peripheral blood. The CDR3 sequence: CASSPGDRLNTEAFF. CDR3 DNA sequence: TGTGCCAGCAGCCCGGGGGACAGGTTGAACACTGAAGCTTTCTTT.